Reported below is one TCR beta chain. The junction shows a germline mismatch at one end, possibly a read error. The data were taken from a study of T cells after yellow fever vaccination. TCRdb processed the 5' RACE reads anew with MiXCR; each CDR3 protein has one entry. The sample carries 620,000 or so distinct CDR3 sequences, around 17% recorded once. CDR1 and CDR2 (germline): SSHAT, FNYEAQ (reference sequence). CDR3 size: 16 residues. The sequencing used PBMCs, collected less than 6 days after the first yellow fever vaccination. The sequence derives from a man aged 18 to 35 who received the YFV17D yellow fever vaccine. This chain uses TRBV7-7 with TRBJ2-3, with TRBD2 as a possible D gene (6 bases). The CDR3 nucleotides read TGTGCTAGCAGCTTACTCCCCGGGGGAACATCAGATACGCAGTATTTT. As protein: CASSLLPGGTSDTQYF. The full variable domain, completed using reference TRBV7-7 and TRBJ2-3, is GAGVSQSPRYKVTKRGQDVTLRCDPISSHATLYWYQQALGQGPEFLTYFNYEAQPDKSGLPSDRFSAERPEGSISTLTIQRTEQRDSAMYRCASSLLPGGTSDTQYFGPGTRLTVL.